This T cell receptor beta chain was profiled in a study of cytomegalovirus exposure and HLA in healthy donors (dated by TCRdb to about 2017). With respect to the entire study: In an earlier analysis of about 560 of the donors, 276 Gb of sequence data and 90 million to 130 million unique TCR beta sequences from roughly 200 million T cells were reported. An early release covering 550 to 650 HLA-typed donors comprised 300 to 350 gigabases of sequencing data and around 85 million unique TCR sequences. Among the roughly 400 genotyped donors, around 81% belonged to the genetic ancestry cluster associated with self-reported Caucasian donors. The study aimed to test whether cataloging public T cell receptors could reveal signatures of past pathogen exposure. The study used immunosequencing to profile the T cell repertoires of approximately 650 subjects and linked those repertoires to cytomegalovirus serostatus. A separate validation cohort of roughly 120 different subjects was used in addition to the 666-subject first cohort. The study combined high-throughput TCR immunosequencing, statistical association of individual TCRs with disease status, and machine learning to predict cytomegalovirus infection status. To study patterns of TCR occurrence, a later analysis re-analyzed previously published TCR beta repertoires from several hundred donors and added high-resolution HLA genotyping. Rather than using new phenotypic data, the later analysis identified candidate immune exposures from TCR beta sequences and from how often those sequences occurred across donors. To decide whether each TCR beta V gene segment behaved as functional or pseudogenic, an earlier analysis of 587 of the donors relied on high-throughput TCR beta sequencing. Alongside the repertoire data, information on donor age, sex, ethnicity and CMV serostatus was compiled. A later genetic analysis used genome-wide SNP genotypes for about 65% of the roughly 670 donors, treating that subset as a discovery cohort. Every repertoire in the discovery cohort had been generated on one and the same sequencing platform. HLA typing covered class I and class II loci at four-digit resolution. Typing coverage differed by locus: A, B, C, DRB1 and DQB1 were typed in roughly 620-630 donors, DQA1 in approximately 520, DPA1 in around 610, and DPB1 in approximately 450. A handful of DR-DQ haplotypes were handled as single units for association and clustering because linkage in the cohort was strong. Among a few hundred genotyped donors of the cohort, an average of around 240,000 unique TCR beta nucleotide sequences were sequenced per donor, roughly 18% of them non-productive. General study outcomes and caveats: Because HLA typing was unavailable for some donors at each locus, only the typed subset was used in association tests. A total of 150 to 200 TCR beta chains were listed by the study as associated with cytomegalovirus. An earlier analysis of approximately 540 of the donors showed that most TCR beta V segments appeared in productive rearrangements either about 87% or about 30% of the time, which broadly matched IMGT annotations. It was suggested by the authors that the approach could potentially be generalized to other disease states and immunological phenotypes. The presence/absence analyses assumed that sequencing depth was roughly uniform across donors, and that assumption may not be true. The classifier was reported to diagnose cytomegalovirus status with high specificity and sensitivity in both the original and validation cohorts. In a later analysis, the rate of TCR association differed among HLA loci, with DRB1 alleles having the most associated TCRs and HLA-C alleles having the fewest. Because counts were too low, roughly 18 rarely observed V segments, including chromosome 9 orphons, were left out of the earlier analysis of several hundred of the donors. A few of the identified cytomegalovirus-associated TCR beta chains were confirmed in vitro to be specific for cytomegalovirus antigens. A later analysis reported that several top co-occurrence clusters appeared linked to parvovirus B19, influenza, CMV and Epstein-Barr virus. In a later analysis, HLA-associated TCR beta chains showed more clonal expansion and lower generation probabilities than non-associated chains that were equally common. Specific HLA alleles were associated with over 15,000 TCR beta sequences at a false discovery rate of 0.05 in a later analysis. A further reported finding was that TCR beta sequences accurately predicted the HLA-A and HLA-B alleles for most subjects in the first cohort. When HLA alleles, especially DR and DQ, strongly co-occurred, TCR associations were difficult to assign to individual alleles. V-gene and J-gene trimming of TCR beta chains was associated with a missense DCLRE1C variant in a later genetic analysis, and the association was replicated in an independent cohort. A later analysis found that most CMV-associated TCR beta chains appeared HLA-restricted, with HLA associations seemingly driven largely by CMV exposure. Most TCR sequences were observed very rarely across donors, whereas some public TCRs were present in many individuals. Correlated functional status among segregating V segments might reflect linkage disequilibrium, but an unknown experimental factor could not be ruled out. A group of highly shared sequence variants was considered likely to be a technical artifact of the sequencing pipeline. For the cohort, immune exposure information was limited to CMV serostatus. Compared with the roughly 700-donor mean, donors in an Asian-associated ancestry cluster had fewer N-insertions in productive TCRs, according to a later genetic analysis. This cohort had only TCR beta chains sequenced, and the lack of alpha or paired-chain data limited which features could be detected. Some IMGT-functional V segments, including TRBV6-2 and TRBV6-3, could not be distinguished by the 87-base-pair reads and were therefore excluded.

Taken from the germline V gene (reference sequence), the CDR1 and CDR2 loops are GTSNPN and SVGIG. V trim: 2 bases; J trim: 1 base; unmatched bases: 2. From its cysteine to its phenylalanine, the CDR3 spans 14 amino acids. This entry keeps only the CDR3 DNA: 42 bases, framed from base 1. In total, roughly 670 healthy bone marrow donors made up the cohort. Cohort members were all nominally healthy when sampled, although unrecorded immune exposures were likely present. The donor tested CMV seropositive and was one of the 289 seropositive cohort members. Each donor provided a peripheral blood sample, and peripheral blood mononuclear cells were used for TCR beta sequencing. Genomic DNA was extracted from the blood cell samples with the Qiagen DNeasy Blood Extraction Kit. The method was the immunoSEQ multiplex PCR assay. For the multiplex PCR, a mixture combining 60 forward primers for TCR Vbeta segments and 13 reverse primers for TCR Jbeta segments was used. A multiplex PCR assay on genomic DNA amplified the CDR3 region of rearranged TCR beta genes. The Illumina HiSeq System was used to sequence the amplified TCR beta libraries as 87-base-pair reads. The published analysis was carried out like this. Across the 670 or so repertoires, a later analysis counted 80 million or so unique TCR beta chains, 9.5 million to 13 million of which were shared by at least two donors. To remove PCR and sequencing errors, raw reads were error-corrected and collapsed into unique sequences using a nearest-neighbor algorithm that merged closely related sequences. Alignment of CDR3 sequences to IMGT reference sequences was used to assign V, D and J gene segments. Each retained sequence needed at least a six-nucleotide match to both a V gene segment and a J gene segment. A rearrangement was called productive if the CDR3 had no stop codons and remained in frame with V and J, and every other rearrangement was called non-productive. CDR3 was defined by IMGT convention, running from the second conserved V-encoded cysteine to the conserved J-encoded phenylalanine. The earlier analysis of a few hundred of the donors excluded any sequence lacking an unambiguous match to a single V gene segment. In an earlier analysis of several hundred of the donors, a V segment was called functional when productive rearrangements were above 56.7%, and segregating when the standard deviation between donors exceeded 5%. A statistical classification framework was developed to diagnose cytomegalovirus status using the catalog of TCR beta chain sequences. In a later analysis, V and J genes were assigned by comparing TCR nucleotide sequences against IMGT/GENE-DB human TR gene sequences. The TCRdist pipeline was used in a later analysis to assign CDR3 sequences and most-parsimonious VDJ recombination scenarios. A later analysis defined each TCR beta chain by its CDR3 amino acid sequence plus V-gene family, and excluded reads lacking a unique V-gene family. As a way to deal with suspected cross-contamination and a sequencing artifact, a later analysis dropped roughly 600 nucleotide sequences that were highly shared and had low generation probability. In a later analysis, a clonal expansion index for each public chain was calculated from normalized within-repertoire ranks of inferred template counts. In a later analysis, generation probabilities were computed with a VDJ recombination model fitted to out-of-frame rearrangements, and the resulting probabilities were checked against IGoR. Hypergeometric tests were used in a later analysis to score TCR-TCR, TCR-HLA and TCR-CMV co-occurrence, with a repertoire-size bias correction applied to the TCR pairs. False discovery rates were estimated in a later analysis by permuting HLA or CMV assignments 20 times. In a later analysis, co-occurring TCRs were grouped using DBSCAN, and TCRdist sequence similarity was added for clustering within HLA-allele-positive subsets. Co-occurrence clustering excluded repertoires with fewer than 30,000 or more than 120,000 public chains, plus five with anomalous nucleotide sharing. Held by TCRdb, this immuneACCESS table contains in-frame sequences only and omits some clones. Under half of the omission traces to an unresolved V gene where checked; the cause of the rest is unknown. Clone size and V and J calls were adopted from that table, with D and trimming inferred from the DNA. In all, the sample holds 200,000 to 300,000 clones, and 82% of those were seen once. 5.4% of the sample is in the top ten clones.

Turning to this clone: The target of this receptor is not known. Per-base quality was not reported, and no clone a single base away is much larger than it.

The rearrangement joined TRBV30 to TRBJ2-3; 8 middle bases align to TRBD2. The sequence was obtained from a woman between 40 and 55 years old in good health and CMV-seropositive. The sequenced material came from PBMCs. The CDR3 protein sequence reads: CAWSRAGGTDTQYF. The nucleotide sequence is TGTGCCTGGAGTAGAGCGGGGGGCACAGATACGCAGTATTTT.